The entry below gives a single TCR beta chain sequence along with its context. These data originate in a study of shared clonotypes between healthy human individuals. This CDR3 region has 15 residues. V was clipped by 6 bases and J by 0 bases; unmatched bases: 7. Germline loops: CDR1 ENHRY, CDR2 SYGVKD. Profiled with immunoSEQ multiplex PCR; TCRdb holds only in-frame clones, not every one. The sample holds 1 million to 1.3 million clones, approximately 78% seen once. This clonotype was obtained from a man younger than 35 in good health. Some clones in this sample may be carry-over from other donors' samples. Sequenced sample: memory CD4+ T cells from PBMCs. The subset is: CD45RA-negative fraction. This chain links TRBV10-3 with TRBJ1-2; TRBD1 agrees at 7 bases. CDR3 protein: CAISRDSSSNYGYTF. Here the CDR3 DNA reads TGTGCCATCAGCCGGGACAGCTCTTCTAACTATGGCTACACCTTC.